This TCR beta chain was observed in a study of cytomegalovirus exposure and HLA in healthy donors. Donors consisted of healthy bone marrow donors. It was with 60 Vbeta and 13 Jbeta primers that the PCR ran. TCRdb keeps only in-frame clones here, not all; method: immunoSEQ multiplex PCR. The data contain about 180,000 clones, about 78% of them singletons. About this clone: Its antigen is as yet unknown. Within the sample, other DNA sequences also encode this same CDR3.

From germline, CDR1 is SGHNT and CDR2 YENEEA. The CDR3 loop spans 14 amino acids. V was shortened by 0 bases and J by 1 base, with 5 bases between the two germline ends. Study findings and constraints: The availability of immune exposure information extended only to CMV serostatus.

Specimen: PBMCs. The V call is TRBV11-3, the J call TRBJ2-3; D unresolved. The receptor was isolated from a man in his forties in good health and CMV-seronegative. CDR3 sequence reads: CASSLDRGTDTQYF. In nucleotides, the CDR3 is TGTGCCAGCAGCTTAGATCGAGGCACAGATACGCAGTATTTT.